These 13 T cell receptor beta chains share one sample of origin, sequenced in a study of T-cell memory formation after mild COVID-19. Using its own MiXCR run on the 5' RACE reads, TCRdb lists one record per CDR3 protein. In the table there are fewer than 650,000 distinct CDR3 sequences, roughly 21% of which are singletons. Source material: PBMCs or a T cell subset sorted from them (not recorded which). The receptors shown here come from an adult woman who had mild COVID-19 (a few samples of this study predate the infection). Cell type and time point are not known.

The CDR3 loop reads CASSEGHPNTEAFF. The CDR3 coding sequence is TGTGCCAGCAGCGAGGGGCATCCGAACACTGAAGCTTTCTTT. This sequence joins TRBV7-3 and TRBJ1-1; perhaps TRBD1 as D (5 bases). CDR1 and CDR2 from the germline V gene are SGHTA and FQGTGA. The CDR3 is made up of 14 amino acids. The germline V and J ends were trimmed by 5 bases and 1 base, with 11 bases remaining between them. Complete variable domain (other parts from reference TRBV7-3 and TRBJ1-1): GAGVSQTPSNKVTEKGKYVELRCDPISGHTALYWYRQSLGQGPEFLIYFQGTGAADDSGLPNDRFFAVRPEGSVSTLKIQRTERGDSAVYLCASSEGHPNTEAFFGQGTRLTVV.

V usage is TRBV5-1 and J usage is TRBJ2-2; 9 nucleotides align to TRBD1. Germline assignment: CDR1 SGHRS and CDR2 YFSETQ. The CDR3 extends over 15 amino acids. The junction had 8 bases not matched to a gene; V was cut back by 7 bases and J by 4 bases. In DNA form, the CDR3 reads TGCGCCAGCGAGGGAGGACAGGGGACCACCGGGGAGCTGTTTTTT. Its translation: CASEGGQGTTGELFF.

This clonotype has only a few counts. V usage is TRBV30 and J usage is TRBJ1-1; perhaps TRBD1 as D (5 bases). Germline lookup yields CDR1 GTSNPN and CDR2 SVGIG (reference sequence). This CDR3 comprises 11 residues. The V end was cut by 2 bases, the J end by 7 bases, with 8 bases between. CDR3 DNA: TGTGCCTGGAGTTCCGGGGGTGAAGCTTTCTTT. Its protein is CAWSSGGEAFF. Looking up the rest from reference TRBV30 and TRBJ1-1 gives the full variable domain: SQTIHQWPATLVQPVGSPLSLECTVEGTSNPNLYWYRQAAGRGLQLLFYSVGIGQISSEVPQNLSASRPQDRQFILSSKKLLLSDSGFYLCAWSSGGEAFFGQGTRLTVV.

This clonotype appeared a few times. In DNA, the CDR3 is TGTGCCAGCAGCCTGACTAGCGGGGAAAACATTCAGTACTTC. Translating it yields CASSLTSGENIQYF. The chain joins TRBV7-2 to TRBJ2-4, with TRBD2 matching 11 bases. V lost 5 bases to trimming and J lost 5 bases; unmatched junction nucleotides: 2. CDR1 SGHTA and CDR2 FQGNSA come from the germline V gene. The CDR3 length is 14 residues.

The chain employs TRBV15 and TRBJ2-7; 9 nucleotides agree with TRBD1. The germline gives CDR1 LNHNV, CDR2 YYDKDF (reference sequence). The CDR3 is 14 amino acids. The V and J ends lost 5 bases and 4 bases, in that order; junction bases with no gene match: 6. The CDR3: CATSWGQGEYEQYF. The CDR3 DNA sequence: TGTGCCACCAGCTGGGGACAGGGAGAGTACGAGCAGTACTTC.

V is TRBV7-9 and J is TRBJ2-5; 7 bases are a match to TRBD1. The CDR3 extends over 15 amino acids. The V gene's germline CDR1 is SEHNR and CDR2 FQNEAQ (reference sequence). V gave up 5 bases and J gave up 4 bases; unmatched junction bases: 10. This CDR3 is CASSAQGLGRETQYF. DNA of the CDR3: TGTGCCAGCAGCGCACAGGGGCTAGGCAGAGAGACCCAGTACTTC.

This clonotype appeared a few times. The chain uses TRBV15 and TRBJ1-2, with 10 bases identical to TRBD1. The CDR3 is 15 amino acids. The trim removed 6 bases at V and 5 bases at J, leaving 9 bases unmatched. CDR1 is LNHNV and CDR2 is YYDKDF in the germline V gene (reference sequence). Here the CDR3 reads CATSPDRGAVYGYTF. The CDR3 DNA sequence: TGTGCCACCAGTCCGGACAGGGGGGCCGTGTATGGCTACACCTTC.

This clonotype has only a few counts. V usage is TRBV20-1 and J usage is TRBJ1-2; D is possibly TRBD1 (6 bases). The CDR3 contains 15 residues. CDR1 DFQATT and CDR2 SNEGSKA come from the germline V gene (reference sequence). Trimming shortened V by 6 bases and J by 4 bases, and 21 bases separated the two germline ends. In DNA form, the CDR3 reads TGCAGTGCATCAACAGGGTTAGGTCCTAGCTATGGCTACACCTTC. Amino acids: CSASTGLGPSYGYTF.

This clonotype showed up just once. This sequence joins TRBV20-1 and TRBJ2-3; TRBD1 or TRBD2 may be the D gene (6 bases each). V was clipped by 6 bases and J by 1 base, with 14 bases between them. Germline CDR1 reads DFQATT; CDR2 reads SNEGSKA (reference sequence). This CDR3 is 14 amino acids long. Here the CDR3 reads CSADSRGRTDTQYF. The CDR3 DNA is TGCAGTGCGGACTCCCGGGGGCGCACAGATACGCAGTATTTT.

This clonotype was recorded a few times. The gene calls are TRBV20-1 and TRBJ2-3; 8 bases fit TRBD2. CDR3 length: 17 residues. J gave up 0 bases and V 0 bases, and 8 bases lay outside the gene matches. Germline loops: CDR1 DFQATT, CDR2 SNEGSKA (reference sequence). CDR3 nucleotides: TGCAGTGCTAGAGACAGCGGGGGCCGTATTAGCACAGATACGCAGTATTTT. The encoded protein is CSARDSGGRISTDTQYF.

The CDR3: CASSQFAGTSGGNEQFF. Here the CDR3 DNA reads TGTGCCAGCAGCCAATTCGCCGGGACTAGTGGCGGCAATGAGCAGTTCTTC. V and J are TRBV4-2 and TRBJ2-1; TRBD2 matches 8 bases. J lost 6 bases, V lost 2 bases, and 12 bases had no gene match. The CDR3 has 17 residues. Germline values: CDR1 LGHNA, CDR2 YNFKEQ.

This chain links TRBV20-1 with TRBJ1-1; TRBD1 is a possible D gene (5 bases). This CDR3 comprises 13 residues. CDR1 is DFQATT and CDR2 is SNEGSKA in the germline V gene (reference sequence). The V and J ends lost 3 bases and 2 bases respectively, with 10 bases between them. The CDR3 sequence: CSARNRSNTEAFF. The DNA of the CDR3 is TGCAGTGCTAGGAACAGGTCAAACACTGAAGCTTTCTTT.

This rearrangement joins TRBV12-3 or TRBV12-4 to TRBJ2-1; no clear D. Trimming cost V 1 base and J 6 bases, with 7 bases left between them. CDR3 length: 13 amino acids. CDR3 nucleotides: TGTGCCAGCAGTTTAGACAGCCCCAATGAGCAGTTCTTC. This translates into CASSLDSPNEQFF.